Included here is one T cell receptor (beta chain) sequence, with context. Its antigen remains unknown. RNA transcripts provided the source from which TCR beta CDR3 regions were amplified. The TCR CDR3 first-round RT-PCR relied on the HTBI primer set. One entry per CDR3 protein, called by TCRdb with MiXCR from the multiplex PCR reads. The data show about 560,000 distinct CDR3 sequences, around 15% seen once. This record comes from a study of T cells in Graves' hyperthyroidism and ophthalmopathy. Study results and caveats: Most clonotypes expanded in thyroid above 0.001 were likewise present in blood.

Clinical symptoms, serum thyroxine, TRAb, thyroid ultrasound and orbital computed tomography informed diagnoses. Extraction of PBMCs used roughly 10 ml of fresh peripheral blood. The trim removed 5 bases at V and 0 bases at J, leaving 7 bases unmatched. The CDR3 consists of 16 residues. The origin of this receptor is a woman between 18 and 29 years old with Graves' hyperthyroidism. Sequencing was performed on blood. The rearrangement joins TRBV12-3 or TRBV12-4 to TRBJ1-5; 7 bases fit TRBD1. The CDR3 sequence is CASSTGQPYSNQPQHF. CDR3 DNA sequence: TGTGCCAGCAGTACGGGACAGCCGTATAGCAATCAGCCCCAGCATTTT.